This T cell receptor (beta chain) was recovered during a study of T cell responses to AZD1222 COVID-19 vaccine. The germline gives CDR1 SGHVS, CDR2 FQNEAQ. The germline V and J ends were trimmed by 5 bases and 4 bases, with 17 bases remaining between them. The CDR3 consists of 15 residues. The data were produced by immunoSEQ multiplex PCR, yet TCRdb's version contains in-frame clones alone and is incomplete. This table holds roughly 140,000 clones, more than 70% found once. The sample in question was peripheral blood, obtained 28 days after the second AZD1222 dose. This receptor was identified in an adult who received the AZD1222 COVID-19 vaccine. The rearrangement links TRBV7-8 to TRBJ1-2; tentative D call: TRBD1 (5 bases). The CDR3 DNA reads TGTGCCAGCAGCCCTGGGAGTCACGGGGCCTATGGCTACACCTTC. It translates to CASSPGSHGAYGYTF. Full variable domain (missing parts from reference TRBV7-8 and TRBJ1-2): GAGVSQSPRYKVAKRGQDVALRCDPISGHVSLFWYQQALGQGPEFLTYFQNEAQLDKSGLPSDRFFAERPEGSVSTLKIQRTQQEDSAVYLCASSPGSHGAYGYTFGSGTRLTVV.